This TCR beta chain was retrieved from a study of Ad26.COV2.S vaccination and SARS-CoV-2 variants. Study context: Into the muscle, Ad26.COV2.S was dosed once or twice, 56 days apart. General study findings and limits: Ad26.COV2.S recipients had broader spike-specific TCRs (P = 0.0014). Non-spike TCR breadth was similar in vaccine and placebo recipients.

The CDR3 is made up of 15 amino acids. Per the germline V gene, CDR1 is SEHNR and CDR2 is FQNEAQ (reference sequence). V lost 1 base and J 6 bases, leaving 14 bases between the germline ends. In the case of this clone: Its specificity is not known.

This table comes from immunoSEQ multiplex PCR, and its TCRdb copy is limited to in-frame clones, with some not included. The table lists about 460,000 clones, 80% to 90% of them singletons. The treatment: 19 received Ad26.COV2.S at low or high dose, single or two shots; several received placebo; per-sample allocation not given. The study sampled participants on day 63 after the first vaccine or placebo injection. Its platform was an Ad26 vector, and its expressed antigen was Wuhan-strain SARS-CoV-2 spike. The chain uses TRBV7-9 and TRBJ2-3; the D gene is possibly TRBD1 (6 bases). The source material was peripheral blood, sampled in a trial of Ad26.COV2.S vaccine versus placebo. The clonotype comes from a person aged 18-65 years who received the Ad26.COV2.S COVID-19 vaccine or a placebo. CDR3 bases: TGTGCCAGCAGCTTAGTGACTGGAAGGGGGGATACGCAGTATTTT. This translates into CASSLVTGRGDTQYF.